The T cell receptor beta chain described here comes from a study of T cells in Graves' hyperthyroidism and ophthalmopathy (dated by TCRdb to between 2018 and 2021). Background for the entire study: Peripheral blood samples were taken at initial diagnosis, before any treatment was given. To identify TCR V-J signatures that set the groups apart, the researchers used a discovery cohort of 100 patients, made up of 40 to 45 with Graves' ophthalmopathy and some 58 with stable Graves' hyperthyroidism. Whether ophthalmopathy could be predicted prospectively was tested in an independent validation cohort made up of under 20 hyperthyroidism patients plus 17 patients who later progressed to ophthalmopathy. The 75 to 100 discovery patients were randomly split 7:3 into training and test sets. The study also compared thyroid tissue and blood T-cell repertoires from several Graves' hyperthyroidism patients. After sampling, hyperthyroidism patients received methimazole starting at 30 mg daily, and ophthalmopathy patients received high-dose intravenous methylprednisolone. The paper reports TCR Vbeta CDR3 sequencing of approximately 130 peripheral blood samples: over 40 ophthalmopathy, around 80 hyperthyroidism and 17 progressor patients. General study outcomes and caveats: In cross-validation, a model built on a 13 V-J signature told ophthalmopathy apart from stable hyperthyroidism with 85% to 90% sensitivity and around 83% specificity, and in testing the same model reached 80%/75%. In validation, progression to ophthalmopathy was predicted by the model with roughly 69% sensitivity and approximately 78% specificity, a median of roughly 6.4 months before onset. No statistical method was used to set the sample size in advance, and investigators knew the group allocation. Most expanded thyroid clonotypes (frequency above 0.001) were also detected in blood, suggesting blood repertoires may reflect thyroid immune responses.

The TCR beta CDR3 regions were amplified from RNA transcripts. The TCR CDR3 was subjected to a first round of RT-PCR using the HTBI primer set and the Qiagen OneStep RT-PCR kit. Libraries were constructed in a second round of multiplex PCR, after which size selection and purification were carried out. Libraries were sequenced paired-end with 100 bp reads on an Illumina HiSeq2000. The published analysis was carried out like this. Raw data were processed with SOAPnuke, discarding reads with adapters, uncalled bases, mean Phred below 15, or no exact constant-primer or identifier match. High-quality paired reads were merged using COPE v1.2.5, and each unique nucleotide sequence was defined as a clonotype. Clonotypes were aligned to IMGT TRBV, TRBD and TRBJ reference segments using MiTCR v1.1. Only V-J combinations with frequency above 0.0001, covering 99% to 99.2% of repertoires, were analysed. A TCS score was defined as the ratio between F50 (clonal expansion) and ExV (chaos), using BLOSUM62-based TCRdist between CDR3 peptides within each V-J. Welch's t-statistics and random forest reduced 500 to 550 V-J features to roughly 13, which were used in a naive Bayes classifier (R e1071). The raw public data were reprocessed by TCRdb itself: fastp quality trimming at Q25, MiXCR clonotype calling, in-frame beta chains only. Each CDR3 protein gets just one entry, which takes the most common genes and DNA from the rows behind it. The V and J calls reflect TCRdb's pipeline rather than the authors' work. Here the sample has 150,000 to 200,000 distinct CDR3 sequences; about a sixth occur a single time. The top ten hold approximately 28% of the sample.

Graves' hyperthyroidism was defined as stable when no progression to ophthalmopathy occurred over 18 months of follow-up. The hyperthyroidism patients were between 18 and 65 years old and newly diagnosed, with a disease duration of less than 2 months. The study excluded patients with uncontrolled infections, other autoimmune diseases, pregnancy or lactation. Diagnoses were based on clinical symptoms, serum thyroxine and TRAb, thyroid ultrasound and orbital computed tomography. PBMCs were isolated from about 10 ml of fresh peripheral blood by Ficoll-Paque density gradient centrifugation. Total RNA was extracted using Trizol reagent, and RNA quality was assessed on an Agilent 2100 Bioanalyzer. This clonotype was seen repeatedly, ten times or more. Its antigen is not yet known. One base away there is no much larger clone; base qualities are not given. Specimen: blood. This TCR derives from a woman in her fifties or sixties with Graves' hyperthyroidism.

The nucleotide sequence reads TGTGCCAGCAGCTTAAACAGCAACACTGAAGCTTTCTTT. It codes for CASSLNSNTEAFF. The chain is encoded by TRBV7-3 joined to TRBJ1-1, with no confident D gene call. From the cysteine through the phenylalanine, the CDR3 covers 13 amino acids. Only the CDR3 part of the read is kept: 39 bases, read in frame from the first base. V sheds 1 base and J sheds 2 bases, leaving 5 bases between their ends. Reading the germline V gene gives CDR1 SGHTA and CDR2 FQGTGA. With the portions outside the CDR3 filled from the reference TRBV7-3 and TRBJ1-1 genes, the complete variable region becomes GAGVSQTPSNKVTEKGKYVELRCDPISGHTALYWYRQSLGQGPEFLIYFQGTGAADDSGLPNDRFFAVRPEGSVSTLKIQRTERGDSAVYLCASSLNSNTEAFFGQGTRLTVV.